This T cell receptor (beta chain) was identified during a study of blood T cell repertoires in COVID-19. The CDR3 contains 14 residues. J gave up 7 bases and V 5 bases, and 4 bases lay outside the gene matches. Germline V gene sequence: CDR1 ENHRY, CDR2 SYGVKD. Source study methods: Researchers report that nucleated cell counts were estimated from reference gene primer amplification. Profiling relied on immunoSEQ multiplex PCR, and the TCRdb table lists in-frame clones only, not all of them. Clone size and V and J calls were adopted from that table, with D and trimming inferred from the DNA. The sample includes around 230,000 clones, about 90% of them seen just once.

The sample was peripheral blood. This sequence originates from a man in his sixties who had recovered from COVID-19. The chain joins TRBV10-3 to TRBJ1-6, with 8 positions matching TRBD1. CDR3 sequence reads: CAISYRQGNSPLHF. The CDR3 nucleotides read TGTGCCATCAGTTATAGACAGGGGAATTCACCCCTCCACTTT.